In this sample, the clone carrying this TCR beta chain turned up many times. With 5 bases removed from V and 5 bases from J, the gap between germline ends came to 7 bases. The CDR3 covers 13 residues. In germline, CDR1 is SEHNR, CDR2 FQNEAQ (reference sequence). The data belong to a study of regulatory T cells in long-lasting Graves disease. Time point described: persistent/refractory GD, antithyroid drugs over 5 years with positive TRAb. RNA extracted from PBMCs served as the sequencing template. The authors built TCR beta libraries using iRepertoire HTBI primers and Arm-PCR of CDR3 regions. TCRdb reprocessed the multiplex PCR reads with MiXCR, giving one entry per CDR3 protein. Seen here are about 310,000 distinct CDR3 sequences, 20% to 25% observed once, and the top ten hold roughly three fifths.

Sequencing used peripheral blood mononuclear cells (PBMCs), obtained when the disease was refractory, from a patient treated with antithyroid drugs. This TCR came from a female donor with Graves disease. The chain is built from TRBV7-9 and TRBJ1-6; possibly TRBD1 for D (5 bases). The CDR3 nucleotides read TGTGCCAGCAGCCGGGGCGATAATTCACCCCTCCACTTT. Amino acid sequence: CASSRGDNSPLHF. The entire variable domain, with the rest obtained from reference TRBV7-9 and TRBJ1-6, is as follows: DTGVSQNPRHKITKRGQNVTFRCDPISEHNRLYWYRQTLGQGPEFLTYFQNEAQLEKSRLLSDRFSAERPKGSFSTLEIQRTEQGDSAMYLCASSRGDNSPLHFGNGTRLTVT.